These T cell receptor beta chains were read from a single sample in a study of blood T cells in healthy people across ages. TCRdb reprocessed the 5' RACE reads via MiXCR and lists one record per CDR3 protein. The sample lists roughly 570,000 distinct CDR3 sequences, about 25% occurring once. Specimen: blood. All receptors derive from a woman between 65 and 79 years old in good health. Both conserved end residues are part of each CDR3. A D gene is named only where the DNA matches it firmly. Some rows have no size entry. The others give once, few or many, or a class for an expanded clone.

clone_size,v_call,d_call,j_call,cdr3_aa,cdr3_nt
NA,TRBV20-1,NA,TRBJ2-5,CSARDHIGGETQYF,TGCAGTGCTAGAGATCACATTGGGGGGGAGACCCAGTACTTC
NA,TRBV7-9,TRBD2,TRBJ2-4,CASSLAKGTRGGNIQYF,TGTGCCAGCAGCTTAGCGAAGGGGACTAGGGGGGGGAACATTCAGTACTTC
few,TRBV6-1,NA,TRBJ2-7,CASSENPFRQAISYEQYF,TGTGCCAGCAGTGAAAATCCTTTTCGCCAGGCAATCTCCTACGAGCAGTACTTC
NA,TRBV6-1,NA,TRBJ1-5,CASRRGGGTHSNQPQHF,TGTGCCAGCAGACGGGGCGGGGGGACACATAGCAATCAGCCCCAGCATTTT
few,TRBV25-1,TRBD2,TRBJ2-3,CASNEDLGLAVLTDTQYF,TGTGCCAGCAACGAAGATTTAGGACTAGCGGTCCTCACAGATACGCAGTATTTT
few,TRBV3-1,TRBD1,TRBJ2-1,CASSQANSDRGLYNEQFF,TGTGCCAGCAGCCAAGCCAACTCGGACAGGGGGCTCTACAATGAGCAGTTCTTC
few,TRBV4-2,TRBD2,TRBJ2-3,CASSPGLAGGQADTQYF,TGTGCCAGCAGCCCTGGACTAGCGGGGGGGCAAGCAGATACGCAGTATTTT
NA,TRBV6-6,TRBD1,TRBJ2-7,CASRRYRQGEYYEQYF,TGTGCCAGCAGACGCTACCGACAGGGGGAATACTACGAGCAGTACTTC
few,TRBV5-1,NA,TRBJ2-1,CASSLVASSNEQFF,TGCGCCAGCAGCTTGGTAGCCAGCTCCAATGAGCAGTTCTTC
NA,TRBV9,NA,TRBJ1-4,CASSVAGQINEKLFF,TGTGCCAGCAGCGTAGCAGGACAGATTAATGAAAAACTGTTTTTT
few,TRBV5-6,NA,TRBJ2-1,CASSLKTGSTYNEQSF,TGTGCCAGCAGCCTGAAAACAGGGTCTACCTACAATGAGCAGTCCTTC
once,TRBV7-8,TRBD2,TRBJ2-3,CASSFAGETDTQYF,TGTGCCAGCAGCTTTGCGGGAGAAACAGATACGCAGTATTTT
few,TRBV20-1,NA,TRBJ1-2,CSARSGGLGYGYTF,TGCAGTGCTAGATCGGGGGGTTTAGGCTATGGCTACACCTTC
NA,TRBV25-1,TRBD2,TRBJ2-5,CASSGTSGGKWRETQYF,TGTGCCAGCAGTGGCACTAGCGGGGGGAAGTGGAGGGAGACCCAGTACTTC
NA,TRBV5-1,TRBD1,TRBJ1-2,CASSSRQGAGGYTF,TGCGCCAGCAGCTCAAGACAGGGGGCAGGTGGCTACACCTTC
few,TRBV28,NA,TRBJ1-2,CASSPFGAAHGYTF,TGTGCCAGCAGTCCCTTCGGGGCAGCCCATGGCTACACCTTC
NA,TRBV14,NA,TRBJ1-2,CASSSHQGLTNYGYTF,TGTGCCAGCAGCTCACATCAGGGTCTCACTAACTATGGCTACACCTTC
NA,TRBV3-1,NA,TRBJ2-4,CASSQGDKLQYF,TGTGCCAGCAGCCAAGGGGATAAGCTCCAGTACTTC
NA,TRBV2,NA,TRBJ2-5,CASTDPAGTQYF,TGTGCCAGCACGGACCCCGCGGGGACCCAGTACTTC
NA,TRBV29-1,NA,TRBJ2-7,CSAPSQEYPYEQYF,TGCAGCGCCCCGTCCCAGGAATATCCCTACGAGCAGTACTTC
few,TRBV11-1,NA,TRBJ2-1,CGSSNTQGFNEQFF,TGTGGCAGCAGTAATACACAGGGTTTCAATGAGCAGTTCTTC
NA,TRBV2,NA,TRBJ1-5,CASSGEERNQPQHF,TGTGCCAGCAGTGGGGAGGAACGCAATCAGCCCCAGCATTTT
NA,TRBV9,TRBD2,TRBJ2-1,CASTRSGSSSYNEQFF,TGTGCCAGCACCCGTAGCGGGTCGAGCTCCTACAATGAGCAGTTCTTC
NA,TRBV7-2,TRBD2,TRBJ2-1,CASSLWASGGSSYNGQFF,TGTGCCAGCAGCTTATGGGCTAGCGGGGGAAGCTCCTACAATGGGCAGTTCTTC
NA,TRBV5-1,NA,TRBJ2-3,CASSLGGDLGDTQYF,TGCGCCAGCAGCTTGGGGGGGGACCTAGGAGATACGCAGTATTTT
NA,TRBV3-1,NA,TRBJ1-2,CASSQEGANYGYTF,TGTGCCAGCAGCCAAGAGGGAGCTAACTATGGCTACACCTTC
NA,TRBV6-1,NA,TRBJ1-2,CASSGDPWAIYGYTF,TGTGCCAGCAGTGGGGACCCGTGGGCGATCTATGGCTACACCTTC
NA,TRBV7-8,NA,TRBJ2-1,CASSLKIEQFF,TGTGCCAGCAGCTTGAAGATTGAGCAGTTCTTC
NA,TRBV24-1,NA,TRBJ2-1,CATSALDSDHNEQFF,TGTGCCACCAGTGCTTTGGATTCAGATCACAATGAGCAGTTCTTC
NA,TRBV7-8,NA,TRBJ1-4,CASSSMGEQTTNEKLFF,TGTGCCAGCAGCTCAATGGGTGAACAAACAACTAATGAAAAACTGTTTTTT
few,TRBV7-2,NA,TRBJ1-3,CASKKGASGNTIYF,TGTGCCAGCAAGAAGGGCGCCTCTGGAAACACCATATATTTT
once,TRBV4-2,TRBD1,TRBJ1-1,CASSQWTGGATTEAFF,TGTGCCAGCAGCCAGTGGACAGGGGGAGCTACCACTGAAGCTTTCTTT
many,TRBV7-6,NA,TRBJ2-5,CASSLGVGLFSRETQYF,TGTGCCAGCAGCTTAGGCGTGGGGTTGTTTTCAAGGGAGACCCAGTACTTC
NA,TRBV19,NA,TRBJ1-3,CASSAKGGNTIYF,TGTGCCAGTAGCGCGAAGGGTGGAAACACCATATATTTT
NA,TRBV7-3,NA,TRBJ2-2,CASSPQGDTGELFF,TGTGCCAGCAGCCCACAGGGTGACACCGGGGAGCTGTTTTTT
NA,TRBV15,NA,TRBJ2-6,CATSRASRLSGANVLTF,TGTGCCACCAGCAGGGCTAGTAGACTCTCTGGGGCCAACGTCCTGACTTTC
few,TRBV18,NA,TRBJ2-3,CASSPLATDTQYF,TGTGCCAGCTCACCACTGGCCACAGATACGCAGTATTTT
NA,TRBV7-9,TRBD1,TRBJ2-1,CASSPTTGNEQFF,TGTGCCAGCAGCCCCACGACAGGGAATGAGCAGTTCTTC
NA,TRBV6-6,NA,TRBJ2-1,CASSSIAPSYNEQFF,TGTGCCAGCAGTTCCATAGCGCCTTCCTACAATGAGCAGTTCTTC
few,TRBV11-2,NA,TRBJ2-7,CASSFFGESYEQYF,TGTGCCAGCAGCTTCTTCGGGGAGAGCTACGAGCAGTACTTC
few,TRBV4-3,NA,TRBJ1-1,CASSQGPRGVNTEAFF,TGCGCCAGCAGCCAAGGTCCCAGGGGAGTGAACACTGAAGCTTTCTTT
NA,TRBV7-2,TRBD1,TRBJ2-1,CASSPRDSPNSYNEQFF,TGTGCCAGCAGCCCAAGGGACAGCCCGAACTCCTACAATGAGCAGTTCTTC
NA,TRBV27,NA,TRBJ1-5,CAAQGKLDQPQHF,TGTGCCGCCCAGGGAAAATTGGATCAGCCCCAGCATTTT
many,TRBV20-1,NA,TRBJ2-7,CSARGLTYEQYF,TGCAGTGCTAGAGGACTCACCTACGAGCAGTACTTC
few,TRBV11-1,NA,TRBJ2-1,CASSLDRTPYNEQFF,TGTGCCAGCAGCTTAGACCGGACACCCTACAATGAGCAGTTCTTC
few,TRBV4-1,TRBD1,TRBJ2-1,CASSQGDRGDEQFF,TGCGCCAGCAGCCAAGGTGACAGGGGCGATGAGCAGTTCTTC
NA,TRBV19,NA,TRBJ1-5,CASSIYWRGNQPQHF,TGTGCCAGTAGTATTTACTGGAGGGGGAATCAGCCCCAGCATTTT
few,TRBV7-2,TRBD2,TRBJ2-5,CASSKSSGTETQYF,TGTGCCAGCAGCAAATCTAGCGGCACAGAGACCCAGTACTTC
NA,TRBV10-3,TRBD2,TRBJ2-5,CAISASGGQETQYF,TGTGCCATCAGTGCTAGCGGGGGGCAAGAGACCCAGTACTTC
few,TRBV20-1,NA,TRBJ2-3,CSARGGDQGKYF,TGCAGTGCTAGAGGGGGGGACCAAGGGAAGTATTTT
few,TRBV14,NA,TRBJ2-1,CASSQEFRVRSYNEQFF,TGTGCCAGCAGCCAAGAGTTTCGAGTTCGCTCCTACAATGAGCAGTTCTTC
many,TRBV5-1,NA,TRBJ2-5,CASSLGGRVEETQYF,TGCGCCAGCAGCTTGGGAGGCAGGGTGGAAGAGACCCAGTACTTC
few,TRBV18,TRBD1,TRBJ2-4,CASSPSMGTAHIQYF,TGTGCCAGCTCACCATCTATGGGGACAGCACACATTCAGTACTTC
NA,TRBV7-9,NA,TRBJ1-2,CASSYGHIASYGYTF,TGTGCCAGCAGCTACGGTCACATCGCCTCCTATGGCTACACCTTC
few,TRBV29-1,NA,TRBJ1-2,CSAERGQGYGYTF,TGCAGCGCTGAAAGGGGTCAGGGCTATGGCTACACCTTC
NA,TRBV18,NA,TRBJ1-2,CASSPGIVMYGYTF,TGTGCCAGCTCACCAGGGATCGTAATGTATGGCTACACCTTC
few,TRBV7-2,TRBD1,TRBJ2-1,CASSLGDRAGIGNEQFF,TGTGCCAGCAGCTTAGGGGACAGGGCGGGGATAGGCAATGAGCAGTTCTTC
few,TRBV11-2,NA,TRBJ2-3,CASSSRFLGADTQYF,TGTGCCAGCAGCTCCCGTTTTTTAGGGGCAGATACGCAGTATTTT
NA,TRBV5-1,NA,TRBJ1-1,CASSFRTTPYTEAFF,TGCGCCAGCAGCTTTCGGACAACGCCTTACACTGAAGCTTTCTTT